Following are 14 T cell receptor beta chains from one sample sequenced in a study of cytomegalovirus exposure and HLA in healthy donors. The PCR contained 60 Vbeta and 13 Jbeta primers. TCRdb keeps only in-frame clones here, not all; method: immunoSEQ multiplex PCR. The sample has 130,000 to 150,000 clones; around 72% are singletons. Material for sequencing was PBMCs. The receptors originated from a man younger than 35 in good health and CMV-seropositive.

This clone was detected a few times. The chain couples TRBV5-1 to TRBJ1-1; D may be TRBD1 (6 bases). The CDR3 contains 13 residues. V was clipped by 4 bases and J by 5 bases, with 12 bases between them. Germline CDR1 is SGHRS and CDR2 is YFSETQ. CDR3 region: CASSRKGGTEAFF. The CDR3 DNA reads TGCGCCAGCAGCCGTAAAGGGGGAACTGAAGCTTTCTTT.

The V call is TRBV6-5, the J call TRBJ2-7; D might be TRBD1 (6 bases). This CDR3 is 14 amino acids long. V was trimmed by 7 bases and J by 2 bases, leaving 15 bases between them. The V gene's germline CDR1 is MNHEY and CDR2 SVGAGI. CDR3 bases: TGTGCCAGCACTCAAGACAGGTCAACCTACGAGCAGTACTTC. Protein sequence: CASTQDRSTYEQYF.

The V call is TRBV9, the J call TRBJ2-5, with TRBD2 matching over 8 bases. The CDR3 is 16 amino acids. Germline loops: CDR1 SGDLS, CDR2 YYNGEE. V shed 5 bases and J 1 base; nucleotides not matched to a gene: 10. CDR3 region: CASSLEAGGLQETQYF. Here the CDR3 DNA reads TGTGCCAGCAGTCTAGAGGCGGGGGGACTCCAAGAGACCCAGTACTTC. Combining the CDR3 with reference TRBV9 and TRBJ2-5 gives the whole variable domain DSGVTQTPKHLITATGQRVTLRCSPRSGDLSVYWYQQSLDQGLQFLIQYYNGEERAKGNILERFSAQQFPDLHSELNLSSLELGDSALYFCASSLEAGGLQETQYFGPGTRLLVL.

The chain links TRBV6-5 to TRBJ2-2; no definite D call. This CDR3 spans 14 amino acids. V was cut by 5 bases and J by 6 bases, with 13 bases left in between. Germline assignment: CDR1 MNHEY and CDR2 SVGAGI. CDR3 loop: CASSQNDISGELFF. In DNA, the CDR3 is TGTGCCAGCAGTCAAAACGACATCTCCGGGGAGCTGTTTTTT.

The genes are TRBV4-3 and TRBJ2-7, with a weak D call TRBD1 (6 bases). V gave up 1 base and J gave up 5 bases, with 12 bases separating them. Germline V lookup: CDR1 LGHNA, CDR2 YSLEER. There are 14 residues in the CDR3. The CDR3 DNA reads as TGCGCCAGCAGCCAAGTTTTACAGGGCGACGAGCAGTACTTC. Translated, it gives CASSQVLQGDEQYF.

V and J are TRBV21-1 and TRBJ1-2; TRBD1, the D gene given by the table, was not confirmed from the DNA. TRBV21-1 is a listed pseudogene. The CDR3 spans 15 residues. The CDR3 is CASSNGQGRNYGYTF. In DNA form, the CDR3 reads TGTGCCAGCAGCAATGGACAGGGGCGGAACTATGGCTACACCTTC.

This chain connects TRBV18 to TRBJ1-5; 9 bases are shared with TRBD1. V lost 3 bases, J lost 1 base, and 4 bases stayed unmatched. The CDR3 runs 16 residues. Per the germline V gene, CDR1 is KGHSH and CDR2 is LQKENI. CDR3 DNA sequence: TGTGCCAGCTCACCCGGACAGGGGAGAAGCAATCAGCCCCAGCATTTT. Its protein is CASSPGQGRSNQPQHF.

Turning to this clone: This specimen includes other DNA sequences encoding the same CDR3. V is TRBV7-9 and J is TRBJ2-5; D gene ambiguous. The length of the CDR3 is 14 residues. Trimming removed 3 bases at V and 1 base at J, with 9 bases between. The germline V gene has CDR1 SEHNR and CDR2 FQNEAQ (reference sequence). In nucleotides, the CDR3 is TGTGCCAGCAGCTTCGACATTCTCCAAGAGACCCAGTACTTC. This encodes CASSFDILQETQYF.

The chain combines TRBV7-9 with TRBJ1-1; D remains unclear. The CDR3 is 13 residues long. V dropped 1 base and J dropped 2 bases, with 5 bases sitting between them. Looked up from germline, CDR1 is SEHNR and CDR2 is FQNEAQ (reference sequence). The CDR3 bases are TGTGCCAGCAGCTTAGGCGCCAACACTGAAGCTTTCTTT. The encoded protein is CASSLGANTEAFF.

The gene calls are TRBV19 and TRBJ1-1; D is perhaps TRBD1 (5 bases). Germline CDR1 LNHDA, CDR2 SQIVND (reference sequence). The CDR3 contains 14 residues. Trimming took off 2 bases at V and 5 bases at J, with 12 bases between the two ends. The CDR3 reads CASSISGAITEAFF. The CDR3 DNA is TGTGCCAGTAGTATAAGTGGGGCGATAACTGAAGCTTTCTTT.

A single count supports this clone. The rearrangement links TRBV29-1 to TRBJ1-1; D call uncertain. The CDR3 length is 14 residues. V gave up 3 bases and J gave up 0 bases, with 11 bases separating them. Germline CDR1 and CDR2: SQVTM and ANQGSEA. In DNA form, the CDR3 reads TGCAGCGTTGAGATCGCTTCTATGAACACTGAAGCTTTCTTT. Translated: CSVEIASMNTEAFF.

The chain employs TRBV5-6 and TRBJ2-7; 8 positions match TRBD1. Germline-derived CDR1 and CDR2 are SGHDT and YYEEEE. This CDR3 contains 17 residues. V dropped 3 bases and J dropped 9; count of bases not matched to a gene: 20. CDR3 protein: CASSYLFPGTGPLGQYF. The CDR3 nucleotides are TGTGCCAGCAGCTACTTGTTCCCCGGGACAGGACCCCTAGGGCAGTACTTC.

J is TRBJ1-2 and V is TRBV9, with D unclear. Germline V CDR1 and CDR2: SGDLS, YYNGEE. With 0 bases removed from V and 8 bases from J, the gap between germline ends came to 8 bases. The CDR3 totals 12 residues. CDR3 nucleotide sequence: TGTGCCAGCAGCGTAGAACGGGAAGGCTACACCTTC. It yields the protein CASSVEREGYTF.

This clone was recorded a few times. J is TRBJ2-5 and V is TRBV5-8; D not certain. Germline CDR1 and CDR2: SGHTS and YDEGEE. This CDR3 is built from 13 residues. Between the trimmed V and J ends, which lost 6 bases and 2 bases, there was a span of 11 bases. The CDR3 DNA reads TGTGCCAGCAAGAGAGCCGTACAAGAGACCCAGTACTTC. As protein: CASKRAVQETQYF.